These T cell receptor beta chains were read from a single sample in a study of cytomegalovirus exposure and HLA in healthy donors. Method: immunoSEQ multiplex PCR; TCRdb's copy keeps in-frame clones and lacks some. The table records under 200,000 clones, roughly three quarters of them present only once. Sequenced material: PBMCs. Receptors originate from a woman in her forties or fifties in good health and CMV-seropositive. Each CDR3 is given with its conserved first and last residue. The D gene is left open where the match is weak. Where a row states a size, it is once, few, many or the class of an expanded clone; other rows omit it.

d_call: TRBD2; j_call: TRBJ2-3; clone_size: NA; v_call: TRBV2; cdr3_nt: TGTGCCAGCAGAGGACTAGTTAAGAACACAGATACGCAGTATTTT; cdr3_aa: CASRGLVKNTDTQYF
d_call: NA; j_call: TRBJ1-2; clone_size: NA; v_call: TRBV6-1; cdr3_nt: TGTGCCAGCAGTGACAGAAACTATGGCTACACCTTC; cdr3_aa: CASSDRNYGYTF
d_call: NA; j_call: TRBJ2-1; clone_size: NA; v_call: TRBV7-8; cdr3_nt: TGTGCCAGCAGCCTCTCGGGAAGGTACAATGAGCAGTTCTTC; cdr3_aa: CASSLSGRYNEQFF
d_call: NA; j_call: TRBJ1-5; clone_size: NA; v_call: TRBV28; cdr3_nt: TGTGCCAGCAGTAATTCCCACAATCAGCCCCAGCATTTT; cdr3_aa: CASSNSHNQPQHF
d_call: NA; j_call: TRBJ1-3; clone_size: once; v_call: TRBV7-3; cdr3_nt: TGTGCCAGCGCACAGAACTCTGGAAACACCATATATTTT; cdr3_aa: CASAQNSGNTIYF
d_call: NA; j_call: TRBJ2-2; clone_size: NA; v_call: TRBV15; cdr3_nt: TGTGCCACCAGCAGAGACCGAGGCGGGGAGCTGTTTTTT; cdr3_aa: CATSRDRGGELFF
d_call: TRBD1; j_call: TRBJ1-2; clone_size: NA; v_call: TRBV5-6; cdr3_nt: TGTGCCAGCACCGACCTACAGGGGGCGCGGGGCTACACCTTC; cdr3_aa: CASTDLQGARGYTF
d_call: TRBD1; j_call: TRBJ2-3; clone_size: NA; v_call: TRBV19; cdr3_nt: TGTGCCAGTAGTAGCACAGGGGCCGATACGCAGTATTTT; cdr3_aa: CASSSTGADTQYF
d_call: NA; j_call: TRBJ2-5; clone_size: once; v_call: TRBV29-1; cdr3_nt: TGCAGCGTTGTTGAGGGCCAAGAGACCCAGTACTTC; cdr3_aa: CSVVEGQETQYF
d_call: TRBD1; j_call: TRBJ2-7; clone_size: once; v_call: TRBV10-1; cdr3_nt: TGCGCCAGCAGTGAGGGGACAGGAGGATTCTACGAGCAGTACTTC; cdr3_aa: CASSEGTGGFYEQYF
d_call: NA; j_call: TRBJ1-4; clone_size: once; v_call: TRBV27; cdr3_nt: TGTGCCAGCAGTTTATCGAATCAGATTGGAAAACTGTTTTTT; cdr3_aa: CASSLSNQIGKLFF
d_call: NA; j_call: TRBJ1-6; clone_size: NA; v_call: TRBV27; cdr3_nt: TGTGCCAGCAGTTTATCGGTGCCGCGAAATTCACCCCTCCACTTT; cdr3_aa: CASSLSVPRNSPLHF
d_call: TRBD2; j_call: TRBJ2-1; clone_size: NA; v_call: TRBV5-1; cdr3_nt: TGCGCCAGCAGCCTCCGGGTAGGGGAGGGCAATGAGCAGTTCTTC; cdr3_aa: CASSLRVGEGNEQFF
d_call: NA; j_call: TRBJ1-1; clone_size: NA; v_call: TRBV6-5; cdr3_nt: TGTGCCAGCAGGCCAACAGGGAACACTGAAGCTTTCTTT; cdr3_aa: CASRPTGNTEAFF
d_call: NA; j_call: TRBJ1-1; clone_size: NA; v_call: TRBV5-5; cdr3_nt: TGTGCCAGCAGCTCCCAGGTGAACACTGAAGCTTTCTTT; cdr3_aa: CASSSQVNTEAFF
d_call: TRBD2; j_call: TRBJ2-3; clone_size: NA; v_call: TRBV18; cdr3_nt: TGTGCCAGCTCGCCCTCACTAGCGGGGAGACGACCTAGCACAGATACGCAGTATTTT; cdr3_aa: CASSPSLAGRRPSTDTQYF
d_call: TRBD1; j_call: TRBJ1-1; clone_size: NA; v_call: TRBV29-1; cdr3_nt: TGCAGCGTTGGGACAGGGTCTACTGAAGCTTTCTTT; cdr3_aa: CSVGTGSTEAFF
d_call: NA; j_call: TRBJ1-1; clone_size: NA; v_call: TRBV9; cdr3_nt: TGTGCCAGCAGCGCGGGGGACGTGGAGACTGAAGCTTTCTTT; cdr3_aa: CASSAGDVETEAFF